This T cell receptor (beta chain) was captured in a study of beta chain features in type 1 diabetes. Overall study context: Cell yields, age and gender were similar between patients and healthy donors. Sorted cells examined across all samples numbered about 110,000,000. General study findings and limits: Within patients, naive, central memory and Treg TCRB repertoires seemed more similar than within healthy donors.

Per germline, CDR1 SQVTM and CDR2 ANQGSEA. V lost 4 bases and J 12 bases, leaving 22 bases between the germline ends. The CDR3 consists of 14 residues. The investigators reverse transcribed all of the isolated RNA, so they sequenced expressed TCRB transcripts. Assay used: immunoSEQ multiplex PCR; TCRdb lists only in-frame clones, some missing. The table lists hundreds of thousands of clones, approximately 10% of them singletons. The sample holds many counts of this clone. Antigen: not known. The purity of all sorted populations exceeded 98%. Sequenced input: naive CD4+ T cells from blood. The clonotype originates from a woman between 18 and 30 years old in good health. The V gene is TRBV29-1, the J gene TRBJ2-1; D call uncertain. The CDR3 loop reads CSVGGVGIDEWQFF. Written as DNA, the CDR3 is TGCAGCGTTGGTGGGGTAGGGATAGATGAATGGCAGTTCTTC.